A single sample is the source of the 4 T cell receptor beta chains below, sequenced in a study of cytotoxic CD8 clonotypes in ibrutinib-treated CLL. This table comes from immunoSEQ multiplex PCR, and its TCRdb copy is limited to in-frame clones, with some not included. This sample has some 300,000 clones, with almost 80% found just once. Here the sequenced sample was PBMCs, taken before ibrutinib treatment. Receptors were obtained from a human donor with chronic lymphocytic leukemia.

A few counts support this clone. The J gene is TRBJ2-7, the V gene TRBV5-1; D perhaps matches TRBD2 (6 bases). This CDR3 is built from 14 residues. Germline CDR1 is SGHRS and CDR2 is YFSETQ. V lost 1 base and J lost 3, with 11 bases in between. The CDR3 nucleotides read TGCGCCAGCAGCTTGAGGGGAGGTAGCTACGAGCAGTACTTC. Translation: CASSLRGGSYEQYF. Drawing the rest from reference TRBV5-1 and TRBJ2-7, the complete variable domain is KAGVTQTPRYLIKTRGQQVTLSCSPISGHRSVSWYQQTPGQGLQFLFEYFSETQRNKGNFPGRFSGRQFSNSRSEMNVSTLELGDSALYLCASSLRGGSYEQYFGPGTRLTVT.

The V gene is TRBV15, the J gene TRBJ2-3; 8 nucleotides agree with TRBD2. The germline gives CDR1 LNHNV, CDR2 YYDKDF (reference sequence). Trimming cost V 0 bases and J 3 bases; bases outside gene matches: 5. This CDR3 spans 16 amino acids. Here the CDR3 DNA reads TGTGCCACCAGCAGAGACGGGACTAGGCGAACAGATACGCAGTATTTT. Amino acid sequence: CATSRDGTRRTDTQYF.

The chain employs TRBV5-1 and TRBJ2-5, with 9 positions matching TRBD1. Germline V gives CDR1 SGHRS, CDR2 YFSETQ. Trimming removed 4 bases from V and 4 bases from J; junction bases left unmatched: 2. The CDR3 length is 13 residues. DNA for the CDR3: TGCGCCAGCAGCGGGGGACAGGGAGAGACCCAGTACTTC. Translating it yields CASSGGQGETQYF.

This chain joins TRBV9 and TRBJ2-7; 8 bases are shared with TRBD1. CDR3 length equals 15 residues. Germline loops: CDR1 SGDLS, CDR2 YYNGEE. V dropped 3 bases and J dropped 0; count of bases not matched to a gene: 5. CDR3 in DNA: TGTGCCAGCAGCGCGGGGACAGGACGCTCCTACGAGCAGTACTTC. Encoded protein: CASSAGTGRSYEQYF.